The rows below give T cell receptor beta chains drawn from one sample of a study of CD8+CD57+ T cells in acquired aplastic anemia. MiXCR was run by TCRdb on the reads, yielding one entry per CDR3 protein. The table has about 220,000 distinct CDR3 sequences, approximately 35% seen once. Sequenced: sorted CD4+, CD8+, or CD8+CD57+ T cells (not recorded which) from PBMCs. The source of these receptors is a human donor in good health, serving as a control. The conserved cysteine and the conserved F or W are not part of the CDR3 here. Each record gives: clone size, J gene, D gene, V gene, CDR3 protein. A D gene is named only where the DNA matches it firmly. The size of a clone is reported for some rows only, either as once, few or many, or as a class for expanded clones.

few TRBJ2-2 TRBD2 TRBV3-1 ASSQVPGLAATGELF
- TRBJ1-1 - TRBV19 ASSEGLGNTEAF
- TRBJ2-1 TRBD2 TRBV6-1 ASSANAAGGLTEQF
- TRBJ2-7 TRBD1 TRBV5-1 ASSLGPDRVVYEQY
many TRBJ1-2 - TRBV20-1 SARDVWTWPPRDYGYT
- TRBJ1-6 TRBD1 TRBV7-9 ASTWEGQHNSPLH
- TRBJ1-5 - TRBV2 ASSPQEQYQPQH
few TRBJ2-3 TRBD2 TRBV4-1 ASAEGLAGTDTQY
many TRBJ1-6 - TRBV20-1 SAREWPLH
few TRBJ1-2 - TRBV27 ASSHRETTGKGRGYT
many TRBJ2-1 TRBD2 TRBV10-1 ASSDGTSGEPSYNEQF
many TRBJ1-1 - TRBV19 ASSINGNTEAF
many TRBJ1-1 - TRBV20-1 SARGPVPSSNTEAF
- TRBJ2-3 - TRBV10-1 ASSDVLGLQAVSTDTQY
- TRBJ2-7 TRBD2 TRBV20-1 SARGQIGTSGRRSDEQY
many TRBJ1-4 TRBD1 TRBV7-2 ASSLSQGGEKLF
- TRBJ1-2 - TRBV6-2/TRBV6-3 ASSYSSGTTFYGYT
few TRBJ2-7 - TRBV20-1 SARDLQKEYEQY
- TRBJ1-2 - TRBV4-1 ASSQASILREQHLYGYT
many TRBJ2-4 - TRBV24-1 ATPGKTKNIQY
- TRBJ2-3 - TRBV5-1 ASSLGRVEGTQY
many TRBJ2-2 TRBD2 TRBV20-1 SARDAGGPDTGELF
- TRBJ2-7 - TRBV19 ASSIRPIGGEQY
- TRBJ2-2 - TRBV5-1 ASSLERGSGSTGELF
medium-sized TRBJ1-5 TRBD1 TRBV7-2 ASSLLRQGAQH
many TRBJ2-5 - TRBV2 ASSADYRTETQY
many TRBJ2-7 TRBD2 TRBV6-1 ASSRWGEGVYEQY
- TRBJ1-1 - TRBV7-2 ASSFLENTEAF
many TRBJ1-2 TRBD1 TRBV19 ASSKTGLRVGYT
many TRBJ1-5 - TRBV7-3 ASSPEGGYGPQH
- TRBJ2-5 TRBD2 TRBV7-3 ASSLDSGRGETQY
- TRBJ2-1 TRBD1 TRBV12-3/TRBV12-4 ASSSAGQGFNEQF
many TRBJ2-3 - TRBV20-1 SASPTDTQY
- TRBJ1-5 - TRBV6-1 ASSQLRDQH
many TRBJ2-5 - TRBV19 ASQGGGETQY
many TRBJ2-7 - TRBV13 ASSPWGGHSSYEQY
few TRBJ2-1 TRBD2 TRBV11-2 ASSGLAGGQYDEQF
many TRBJ1-5 - TRBV19 ASSIRRDSRNQPQH
few TRBJ1-2 - TRBV7-9 ANSPNFFLNYGYT
few TRBJ1-2 - TRBV6-2/TRBV6-3 ASSYSEGRYT
- TRBJ2-1 - TRBV5-1 ASSNRDGAYNEQF
many TRBJ1-2 - TRBV19 ASSDRYYGYT
many TRBJ1-3 - TRBV2 ASMGEGFTTGNTIY
once - - TRBV29-1 SVEEQREQF
many TRBJ1-1 - TRBV2 ASRVSDTEAF
- TRBJ2-1 TRBD1 TRBV25-1 ASSEGRTGGNEQF
many TRBJ2-2 TRBD2 TRBV25-1 ASSDLGGVNTGELF